This T cell receptor beta chain was sequenced during a study of blood T cell repertoires in COVID-19. Turning to the study itself: The origin of the acute and convalescent COVID-19 samples was the United States, Italy and Spain. T cells, B-cell-depleted T cells, or PBMCs supplied cDNA or gDNA.

This CDR3 comprises 13 residues. Germline trimming cut 10 bases from V and 5 bases from J; bases unmatched to any gene: 10. Germline V gene sequence: CDR1 MDHEN, CDR2 SYDVKM. In the original analysis: The assay estimated nucleated cells by amplifying reference gene primers. TCRdb's copy holds only in-frame clones and misses some; the assay was immunoSEQ multiplex PCR. V and J calls and clone size are copied from that table; D and trimming were computed from the DNA. The repertoire holds more than 200,000 clones, with 88% as singletons. The material sequenced was peripheral blood. This receptor was taken from a human donor in a cohort sampled during active COVID-19. V is TRBV28 and J is TRBJ1-1; 7 bases align to TRBD1. CDR3 coding DNA: TGTGCCATCAGGGGGGGGGCGAGGACTGAAGCTTTCTTT. It specifies CAIRGGARTEAFF. Full variable domain (remainder filled in from reference TRBV28 and TRBJ1-1): DVKVTQSSRYLVKRTGEKVFLECVQDMDHENMFWYRQDPGLGLRLIYFSYDVKMKEKGDIPEGYSVSREKKERFSLILESASTNQTSMYLCAIRGGARTEAFFGQGTRLTVV.